Listed here are 29 T cell receptor beta chains from one sample, sequenced in a study of early T cells in non-severe SARS-CoV-2 infection. From the 5' RACE reads, TCRdb called clonotypes with MiXCR, one entry per CDR3 protein. Among 85,000 to 100,000 distinct CDR3 sequences, about 13% were seen once, and the ten largest hold approximately 2.4%. Material for sequencing was whole blood. The receptors originated from an adult who was a healthcare worker with PCR-confirmed SARS-CoV-2 infection or an uninfected control (not recorded which).

The V gene is TRBV11-3, the J gene TRBJ2-2; D not certain. Germline V CDR1 and CDR2: SGHNT, YENEEA. Trimming shortened V by 1 base and J by 5 bases, and 8 bases separated the two germline ends. This CDR3 contains 14 residues. CDR3 region: CASSLALETGELFF. The CDR3 bases are TGTGCCAGCAGCTTAGCCCTAGAAACCGGGGAGCTGTTTTTT.

The sample holds many counts of this clonotype. The rearrangement uses TRBV10-2 and TRBJ1-1; D is undetermined. V lost 2 bases, J lost 2 bases, and 12 bases lay in between. Looked up from germline, CDR1 is WSHSY and CDR2 is SAAADI. The CDR3 has 15 residues. The CDR3 region is CASSEGETSNTEAFF. CDR3 DNA: TGCGCCAGCAGTGAGGGAGAAACTTCAAACACTGAAGCTTTCTTT.

This clonotype was counted ten times or more. The chain joins TRBV5-4 to TRBJ2-1, with TRBD1 matching over 11 bases. This CDR3 is built from 15 residues. V lost 4 bases and J lost 6; bases outside the gene matches: 6. The germline gives CDR1 SGHNT, CDR2 YYREEE (reference sequence). CDR3 bases: TGTGCCAGCAGCCCCGGACAGGGGGCACCCAATGAGCAGTTCTTC. Translating gives CASSPGQGAPNEQFF.

This clonotype was counted many times. The chain couples TRBV5-1 to TRBJ2-1; the D gene could be TRBD1 or TRBD2 (5 bases each). CDR3 length: 14 amino acids. Germline loops: CDR1 SGHRS, CDR2 YFSETQ. The V end was cut by 4 bases, the J end by 8 bases, with 16 bases between. The CDR3 nucleotides are TGCGCCAGCAGCCTCCAGGGACCCCGGGATGAGCAGTTCTTC. Translating it yields CASSLQGPRDEQFF.

This clonotype was picked up a small number of times. The germline gene is not matched at one end of the junction; a read error may be the cause. The chain couples TRBV12-3 or TRBV12-4 to TRBJ1-3; D not certain. The CDR3 length is 17 residues. The CDR3 protein is CASSPPSGRPSVNTIYF. The CDR3 bases are TGTGCCAGCAGTCCCCCGAGCGGGCGCCCCTCTGTAAACACCATATATTTT.

The chain links TRBV2 to TRBJ2-2, with TRBD1 matching 8 bases. This CDR3 has 15 residues. V lost 6 bases and J lost 4; bases outside the gene matches: 7. CDR1 and CDR2 from the germline V gene are SNHLY and FYNNEI. The CDR3 region has the DNA TGTGCCAGCAGCGGACAGGGCTGGATCACCGGGGAGCTGTTTTTT. It is translated as CASSGQGWITGELFF.

This clonotype was seen repeatedly, ten times or more. The rearrangement uses TRBV5-1 and TRBJ2-7, with a weak D call TRBD1 (6 bases). The length of the CDR3 is 14 residues. V gave up 4 bases and J gave up 5 bases, with 16 bases separating them. Germline CDR1 is SGHRS and CDR2 is YFSETQ. CDR3 DNA: TGCGCCAGCAGCCCCCGGACAGTTATCGACGAGCAGTACTTC. This translates into CASSPRTVIDEQYF.

This clonotype was observed a few times. The chain carries TRBV6-2 or TRBV6-3 and TRBJ1-5; no firm D call. V was clipped by 3 bases and J by 7 bases, with 13 bases between them. This CDR3 is 14 amino acids long. Looked up from germline, CDR1 is MNHEY and CDR2 is SVGEGT. The CDR3 coding sequence is TGTGCCAGCAGTTATAATAAGAGGGAGCAGCCCCAGCATTTT. This codes for CASSYNKREQPQHF.

In its sample, this clonotype was seen many times. The chain links TRBV20-1 to TRBJ2-1; 7 bases fit TRBD2. The V segment lost 3 bases and the J segment 3 bases; nucleotides outside the gene matches: 8. This CDR3 spans 15 amino acids. Germline loops: CDR1 DFQATT, CDR2 SNEGSKA (reference sequence). DNA of the CDR3: TGCAGTGCTAGTCTAGCGGTGAGAAACTACAATGAGCAGTTCTTC. It codes for CSASLAVRNYNEQFF.

This clonotype has only one observation. The CDR3 DNA reads as TGCGCCAGCAGTCTCCCGGGACGGGAGCAGTATTTT. This codes for CASSLPGREQYF. The chain recombines TRBV10-1 with TRBJ2-3, with D perhaps matching TRBD1 or TRBD2 (5 bases each). V dropped 5 bases and J dropped 11 bases, with 14 bases sitting between them. In germline, CDR1 is WNHNN, CDR2 SYGVQD (reference sequence). The CDR3 contains 12 residues.

The genes are TRBV6-2 or TRBV6-3 and TRBJ1-5, with D uncertain. CDR3 size: 16 residues. V was pared by 6 bases and J by 6 bases, with 21 bases between. CDR1 and CDR2 (germline): MNHEY, SVGEGT. CDR3 region: CASSPYRAAGGQPQHF. As DNA, the CDR3 is TGTGCCAGCAGCCCCTACAGAGCCGCGGGAGGTCAGCCCCAGCATTTT.

A few counts support this clonotype. This chain connects TRBV12-2 to TRBJ1-2; the tabulated D call, TRBD1, remains unverified against the DNA. TRBV12-2 is labeled a pseudogene. There are 18 residues in the CDR3. The CDR3 region is CASRSDNWGTTLRNGYTF. The CDR3 DNA reads as TGTGCAAGTCGCTCCGATAACTGGGGGACAACCTTACGGAATGGCTACACCTTC.

This clonotype was seen only a few times. The chain couples TRBV3-1 to TRBJ2-1; TRBD2 agrees at 8 bases. The CDR3 spans 16 residues. The germline V gene encodes CDR1 LGHDT and CDR2 YNNKEL (reference sequence). J gave up 3 bases and V 4 bases, and 8 bases lay outside the gene matches. CDR3: CASSPPGLVNYNEQFF. CDR3 nucleotide sequence: TGTGCCAGCAGCCCTCCGGGACTAGTGAACTACAATGAGCAGTTCTTC.

There are a few counts of this clonotype. This chain uses TRBV7-2 with TRBJ2-5; possible D gene TRBD2, 5 bases. The CDR3 is 14 residues long. Trimming took off 1 base at V and 7 bases at J, with 13 bases between the two ends. Germline V CDR1 and CDR2: SGHTA, FQGNSA. The CDR3 DNA is TGTGCCAGCAGCTTAGATTCTAGCCTGGTGACCCAGTACTTC. It translates to CASSLDSSLVTQYF.

This clonotype was observed once. The V and J genes are TRBV5-1 and TRBJ1-3; D gene unclear. The CDR3 is 16 amino acids. Germline loops: CDR1 SGHRS, CDR2 YFSETQ. V dropped 1 base and J dropped 0 bases, with 11 bases sitting between them. The CDR3 sequence is CASSLLTHSSGNTIYF. DNA of the CDR3: TGCGCCAGCAGCTTGTTGACACATAGCTCTGGAAACACCATATATTTT.

The V and J genes are TRBV28 and TRBJ2-4; 8 bases are a match to TRBD2. V lost 8 bases and J lost 9; bases outside the gene matches: 3. The CDR3 totals 11 residues. Germline-derived CDR1 and CDR2 are MDHEN and SYDVKM. The CDR3 loop is CASREGPIQYF. The CDR3 region has the DNA TGTGCCAGCCGGGAGGGGCCCATTCAGTACTTC.

The chain employs TRBV20-1 and TRBJ1-1; D possibly corresponds to TRBD1 (5 bases). The CDR3 totals 12 residues. CDR1 DFQATT and CDR2 SNEGSKA come from the germline V gene (reference sequence). Written as DNA, the CDR3 is TGCAGCGCTCAGCAGGGGAACACTGAAGCTTTCTTT. It translates to CSAQQGNTEAFF.

This clonotype was seen more than once but under ten times. The chain is built from TRBV4-1 and TRBJ1-5; D call uncertain. The V end lost 3 bases, the J end lost 7 bases, and 16 bases lay between the germline ends. The CDR3 loop spans 15 amino acids. Germline loops: CDR1 MGHRA, CDR2 YSYEKL. CDR3 sequence reads: CASSHSVPTGQPQHF. CDR3 DNA sequence: TGCGCCAGCAGCCATTCCGTCCCTACGGGCCAGCCCCAGCATTTT.

This clonotype occurred many times. This rearrangement joins TRBV11-1 to TRBJ1-6, with 7 bases identical to TRBD1. Trimming at V came to 5 bases and at J to 7 bases, leaving 11 bases not matched to a gene. In germline, CDR1 is SGHAT, CDR2 FQDESV (reference sequence). The CDR3 sequence is 16 residues long. In DNA form, the CDR3 reads TGTGCCAGCAGCCGAAATTCTTTGGACAGGAATTCACCCCTCCACTTT. Residues: CASSRNSLDRNSPLHF.

A word on this clonotype: This may arise from a read error, as a much more abundant clone is one base away. CDR3 DNA: TGTGCCAGCAGCCGGGGGGACTATAGCTCTGGAAACACCATAAATTTT. Translated: CASSRGDYSSGNTINF. The chain couples TRBV4-2 to TRBJ1-3; tentative D call: TRBD1 (5 bases). Germline V gene lookup returns CDR1 LGHNA and CDR2 YNFKEQ. The CDR3 totals 16 residues.

The chain uses TRBV7-9 and TRBJ1-1, with 8 positions matching TRBD1. The CDR3 sequence is 17 residues long. The ends lost 4 bases at V and 1 base at J; junction bases unmatched: 11. Germline-derived CDR1 and CDR2 are SEHNR and FQNEAQ (reference sequence). DNA for the CDR3: TGTGCCAGCAGCTCAATGAAATCCGGGACAGGGAACACTGAAGCTTTCTTT. This sequence encodes CASSSMKSGTGNTEAFF.

The chain uses TRBV2 and TRBJ1-5; a possible D gene is TRBD1 (6 bases). CDR3 size: 17 residues. V shed 1 base and J shed 6 bases, with 19 bases lying between them. Germline CDR1 is SNHLY and CDR2 is FYNNEI. The CDR3 sequence is CASSEDSEGEERQPQHF. CDR3 nucleotides: TGTGCCAGCAGTGAAGATTCGGAGGGGGAAGAACGTCAGCCCCAGCATTTT. Full variable domain (remainder filled in from reference TRBV2 and TRBJ1-5): EPEVTQTPSHQVTQMGQEVILRCVPISNHLYFYWYRQILGQKVEFLVSFYNNEISEKSEIFDDQFSVERPDGSNFTLKIRSTKLEDSAMYFCASSEDSEGEERQPQHFGDGTRLSIL.

This clonotype was detected many times. The chain combines TRBV10-3 with TRBJ2-7, with D tentatively TRBD1 (6 bases). V shed 6 bases and J shed 0 bases, with 12 bases lying between them. CDR3 length: 14 residues. Germline V CDR1 and CDR2: ENHRY, SYGVKD. CDR3 in amino acids: CAIRRTESSYEQYF. In nucleotides, the CDR3 is TGTGCCATCAGGAGGACAGAGAGCTCCTACGAGCAGTACTTC.

This chain joins TRBV20-1 and TRBJ2-2, with D perhaps TRBD1 or TRBD2 (5 bases each). V was cut by 1 base and J by 5 bases, with 8 bases left in between. The CDR3 has 13 residues. Germline values: CDR1 DFQATT, CDR2 SNEGSKA (reference sequence). CDR3 sequence reads: CSARGGATGELFF. Here the CDR3 DNA reads TGCAGTGCTAGAGGAGGGGCGACCGGGGAGCTGTTTTTT.

This clonotype was observed at least ten times. The rearrangement joins TRBV7-9 to TRBJ2-1; D remains ambiguous. Trimming cost V 0 bases and J 3 bases, with 6 bases left between them. Germline loops: CDR1 SEHNR, CDR2 FQNEAQ (reference sequence). The CDR3 covers 14 residues. The CDR3 reads CASSLAANYNEQFF. The CDR3 DNA follows: TGTGCCAGCAGCTTAGCAGCGAACTACAATGAGCAGTTCTTC.

There are many counts of this clonotype. This rearrangement joins TRBV6-6 to TRBJ2-7; TRBD1 or TRBD2 may be the D gene (5 bases each). The germline gives CDR1 MNHNY, CDR2 SVGAGI (reference sequence). CDR3 length equals 12 residues. V dropped 7 bases and J dropped 6 bases, with 13 bases sitting between them. The CDR3 DNA sequence: TGTGCCAGCAAGGGCAGGGAGTCCGAGCAGTACTTC. Its protein product is CASKGRESEQYF.

The chain couples TRBV6-5 to TRBJ2-2, with TRBD2 matching 9 bases. V dropped 2 bases and J dropped 8; count of bases not matched to a gene: 6. CDR3 length equals 15 residues. The germline CDR1 and CDR2 sequences are MNHEY and SVGAGI. The CDR3: CASSYGLAGPGELFF. As DNA, the CDR3 is TGTGCCAGCAGTTACGGTCTAGCGGGGCCGGGGGAGCTGTTTTTT.

This clonotype was counted between two and nine times. The V and J genes are TRBV6-1 and TRBJ1-5, with 7 bases identical to TRBD1. CDR1 is MNHNS, CDR2 SASEGT, per germline. V lost 6 bases and J lost 0; bases outside the gene matches: 11. The CDR3 covers 17 residues. The CDR3 here is CASRTYGGQHSNQPQHF. The CDR3 nucleotides are TGTGCCAGCAGAACATATGGGGGACAGCATAGCAATCAGCCCCAGCATTTT.

This clonotype was seen many times. The chain joins TRBV5-5 to TRBJ2-3; 15 nucleotides agree with TRBD2. Unmatched junction bases numbered 7, after V lost 4 bases and J lost 4 bases. Germline lookup yields CDR1 SGHKS and CDR2 YYEKEE (reference sequence). CDR3 size: 17 residues. DNA of the CDR3: TGTGCCAGCAGCCCCGGGACTAGCGGGGGGAGGGCAGATACGCAGTATTTT. Protein sequence: CASSPGTSGGRADTQYF.